This T cell receptor (beta chain) was recorded in a study of T cells in Graves' hyperthyroidism and ophthalmopathy. Study-level information: The authors collected peripheral blood at initial diagnosis, before any treatment.

In this sample, this clonotype turned up many times. Amplification of TCR beta CDR3 regions used RNA as the template. During a first-round RT-PCR of the TCR CDR3, the HTBI primer set was used. TCRdb reanalysed the multiplex PCR reads using MiXCR and keeps one entry per CDR3 protein. The sample has 400,000 or so distinct CDR3 sequences, about 14% seen once. The germline V gene has CDR1 SEHNR and CDR2 FQNEAQ (reference sequence). Trimming removed 4 bases at V and 3 bases at J, with 7 bases between. This CDR3 has 13 amino acids. The sample consisted of blood. The sequence was collected from a man aged 50-60 years with Graves' ophthalmopathy. The rearrangement uses TRBV7-9 and TRBJ1-5; D unresolved. The CDR3 nucleotides read TGTGCCAGCAGCTCAGTAGACAATCAGCCCCAGCATTTT. Translating it yields CASSSVDNQPQHF.